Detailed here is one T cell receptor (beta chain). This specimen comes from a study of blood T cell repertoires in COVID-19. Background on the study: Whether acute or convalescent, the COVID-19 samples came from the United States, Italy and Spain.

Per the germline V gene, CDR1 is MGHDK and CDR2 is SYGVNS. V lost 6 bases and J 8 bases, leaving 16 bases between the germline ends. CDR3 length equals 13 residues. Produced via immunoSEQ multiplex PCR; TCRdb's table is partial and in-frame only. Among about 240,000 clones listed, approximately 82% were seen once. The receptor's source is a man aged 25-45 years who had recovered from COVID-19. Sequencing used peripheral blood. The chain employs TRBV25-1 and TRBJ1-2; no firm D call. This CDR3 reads CASSAGPSEGYTF. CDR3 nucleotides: TGTGCCAGCAGCGCGGGCCCTTCGGAAGGCTACACCTTC.